What follows are 10 T cell receptor beta chains derived from one specimen sequenced in a study of blood T cell repertoires in COVID-19. Method: immunoSEQ multiplex PCR; TCRdb's copy keeps in-frame clones and lacks some. The table lists about 210,000 clones, 84% of them singletons, with roughly 7.6% in the top ten. Sequenced sample: peripheral blood. All receptors derive from a woman aged 45-60 years with active or convalescent COVID-19.

This clone was counted once. V gene TRBV6-5 combines with J gene TRBJ1-6; TRBD1 matches at 7 bases. V dropped 4 bases and J dropped 8; count of bases not matched to a gene: 8. Germline CDR1 and CDR2: MNHEY and SVGAGI. The CDR3 sequence is 15 residues long. CDR3 amino acids: CASSLPRQGYSPLHF. The CDR3 region has the DNA TGTGCCAGCAGTTTACCTCGACAGGGTTATTCACCCCTCCACTTT.

J is TRBJ1-1 and V is TRBV19, with 7 bases lining up with TRBD1. CDR1 is LNHDA and CDR2 is SQIVND in the germline V gene (reference sequence). This CDR3 comprises 18 residues. With V trimmed by 6 bases and J by 7 bases, 23 bases remained unmatched. The CDR3 reads CASRIGPQQGTTGGEAFF. Here the CDR3 DNA reads TGTGCCAGTAGGATCGGGCCACAACAGGGGACCACAGGCGGTGAAGCTTTCTTT.

This sequence joins TRBV15 and TRBJ1-2, with D unclear. Trimming stripped 3 bases from V and 8 bases from J, with 10 bases between. CDR1 is LNHNV, CDR2 YYDKDF, per germline (reference sequence). CDR3 length: 12 amino acids. The CDR3 spells CATSRTGEGYTF. For the CDR3, the DNA is TGTGCCACCAGCAGGACCGGAGAAGGCTACACCTTC.

CDR3 region: CASSPPKRPGGGDEQFF. The CDR3 DNA sequence: TGTGCCAGCTCACCTCCTAAGCGGCCCGGCGGCGGGGATGAGCAGTTCTTC. The V gene is TRBV18, the J gene TRBJ2-1, with D perhaps TRBD2 (6 bases). Germline V lookup: CDR1 KGHSH, CDR2 LQKENI. Trimming shortened V by 3 bases and J by 8 bases, and 23 bases separated the two germline ends. CDR3 length: 17 residues.

For the CDR3, the DNA is TGCGCCAGCAGCTTGGGTACAGGGGGCTCCTACGAGCAGTACTTC. Residues: CASSLGTGGSYEQYF. The V gene is TRBV5-1, the J gene TRBJ2-7, with TRBD1 matching over 8 bases. The V segment lost 0 bases and the J segment 0 bases; nucleotides outside the gene matches: 2. The CDR3 has 15 residues. Germline V gene data show CDR1 as SGHRS and CDR2 as YFSETQ. The variable domain in full, completed from reference TRBV5-1 and TRBJ2-7, reads KAGVTQTPRYLIKTRGQQVTLSCSPISGHRSVSWYQQTPGQGLQFLFEYFSETQRNKGNFPGRFSGRQFSNSRSEMNVSTLELGDSALYLCASSLGTGGSYEQYFGPGTRLTVT.

The chain employs TRBV6-5 and TRBJ1-2; no reliable D call. This CDR3 spans 11 amino acids. Trimming cost V 4 bases and J 8 bases, with 8 bases left between them. Per the germline V gene, CDR1 is MNHEY and CDR2 is SVGAGI. The CDR3 sequence is CASSLGEGYTF. In DNA, the CDR3 is TGTGCCAGCAGTTTAGGAGAGGGCTACACCTTC.

The gene calls are TRBV2 and TRBJ2-3; 9 bases align to TRBD2. This CDR3 is built from 15 residues. Unmatched junction bases numbered 8, after V lost 4 bases and J lost 6 bases. Germline V gene data show CDR1 as SNHLY and CDR2 as FYNNEI. In nucleotides, the CDR3 is TGTGCCAGCAGTGGTCTAGCGGGAAGGGAGGATACGCAGTATTTT. Encoded protein: CASSGLAGREDTQYF.

The chain is built from TRBV18 and TRBJ2-1, with D unclear. Trimming shortened V by 3 bases and J by 5 bases, and 11 bases separated the two germline ends. The CDR3 runs 14 residues. The germline V gene has CDR1 KGHSH and CDR2 LQKENI. This chain's CDR3 is CASSPYVSDNEQFF. The CDR3 nucleotides are TGTGCCAGCTCACCCTACGTCTCTGACAATGAGCAGTTCTTC.

The DNA of the CDR3 is TGCGCCAGCAGCGGGTCCTCGCCGACGGGTGGTACTGAAGCTTTCTTT. Translated, it gives CASSGSSPTGGTEAFF. The V gene is TRBV5-1, the J gene TRBJ1-1, with D unclear. Trimming cost V 4 bases and J 5 bases, with 21 bases left between them. The germline CDR1 and CDR2 sequences are SGHRS and YFSETQ. CDR3 length equals 16 residues.

The CDR3 region has the DNA TGTGCCAGCAGCTTAGCAGTGTCGGGCACCATATATTTT. Translating gives CASSLAVSGTIYF. The rearrangement joins TRBV7-2 to TRBJ1-3; D is unresolved. V was shortened by 0 bases and J by 9 bases, with 9 bases between the two germline ends. This CDR3 has 13 residues. Germline loops: CDR1 SGHTA, CDR2 FQGNSA. Full variable domain (outside the CDR3, taken from reference TRBV7-2 and TRBJ1-3): GAGVSQSPSNKVTEKGKDVELRCDPISGHTALYWYRQSLGQGLEFLIYFQGNSAPDKSGLPSDRFSAERTGGSVSTLTIQRTQQEDSAVYLCASSLAVSGTIYFGEGSWLTVV.